Sequencing of this T cell receptor beta chain was carried out in a study of cytomegalovirus exposure and HLA in healthy donors. Findings and limits, study-wide: Previous analysis showed most TCR beta V segments were productive about 87% or about 30% of the time. Analysis was performed later, and it showed HLA-associated TCR beta chains to be more clonally expanded than equally common others. TRBV6-2, TRBV6-3 and some other V segments were excluded as indistinguishable.

CDR1 and CDR2 (germline): LNHNV, YYDKDF (reference sequence). Trimming at V came to 5 bases and at J to 7 bases, leaving 15 bases not matched to a gene. The CDR3 sequence is 16 residues long. PCR employed 60 Vbeta and 13 Jbeta primers. Assay: immunoSEQ multiplex PCR; the TCRdb copy retains only in-frame clones and omits some. The sample contains about 150,000 clones, about 80% of which appear only once. The table lists this clone with a few counts. Its target is unknown. Other DNA sequences within the sample encode an identical CDR3. Healthy people donating bone marrow made up the donors. The chain is built from TRBV15 and TRBJ2-5, with 8 bases lining up with TRBD1. Sequencing was performed on PBMCs. The TCR originated in a male donor in good health and CMV-seronegative. The CDR3 here is CATSFGNTGGYGTQYF. CDR3 DNA sequence: TGTGCCACCAGCTTTGGGAATACAGGGGGTTACGGGACCCAGTACTTC.